This T cell receptor beta chain is drawn from a study of cytotoxic CD8 clonotypes in ibrutinib-treated CLL. V was pared by 6 bases and J by 6 bases, with 4 bases of the junction left unmatched. Germline V CDR1 and CDR2: SNHLY, FYNNEI. CDR3 length equals 13 residues. Only in-frame clones appear in the TCRdb table, and some are missing; sequencing was by immunoSEQ multiplex PCR. Counted here are around 24,000 clones, just under 80% occurring once; the ten biggest clones make up about 10%. This clone has just a few counts. The sample consisted of PBMCs, taken before ibrutinib treatment. The receptor was derived from a human donor with chronic lymphocytic leukemia. V and J are TRBV2 and TRBJ1-5, with 8 bases matching TRBD1. CDR3 in amino acids: CASRTGVGQPQHF. DNA of the CDR3: TGTGCCAGCAGGACAGGGGTGGGTCAGCCCCAGCATTTT.